This T cell receptor beta chain derives from a study of blood T cell repertoires in COVID-19. Across the study: Sources were T cells, B-cell-depleted T cells, or PBMCs; the material itself was cDNA or gDNA.

The CDR3 contains 13 residues. The J segment lost 7 bases and the V segment lost 4 bases, leaving 2 bases of the junction unmatched. Germline-derived CDR1 and CDR2 are MDHEN and SYDVKM. The assay was immunoSEQ multiplex PCR, and TCRdb's table has in-frame clones only and misses some. The sample lists 80,000 or so clones; roughly 86% were seen once. The chain carries TRBV28 and TRBJ1-2, with TRBD1 matching 11 bases. This TCR derives from a woman in her sixties or seventies with acute or convalescent COVID-19. The sample taken for sequencing was peripheral blood. CDR3 in amino acids: CASSSGTGGGYTF. CDR3 bases: TGTGCCAGCAGTTCCGGGACAGGGGGTGGCTACACCTTC.